This entry lists 27 T cell receptor beta chains sequenced from one sample in a study of response to subunit inactivated influenza vaccine. TCRdb re-called the RT-PCR reads through MiXCR, storing one row per CDR3 protein. Counted here are about 310,000 distinct CDR3 sequences, about 20% occurring once; the ten biggest clones make up approximately 10%. This specimen was PBMCs from blood, taken about 19 months after vaccination. These receptors all stem from a man aged 50 to 69 who received an inactivated influenza vaccine.

The chain links TRBV11-2 to TRBJ2-1; the D gene is possibly TRBD2 (5 bases). Germline CDR1 and CDR2: SGHAT and FQNNGV. The V end lost 5 bases, the J end lost 4 bases, and 12 bases lay between the germline ends. The CDR3 covers 14 residues. CDR3 residues: CASSKQRGYNEQFF. The CDR3 nucleotides are TGTGCCAGCAGCAAACAGCGCGGGTACAATGAGCAGTTCTTC.

The chain links TRBV10-3 to TRBJ2-7; D could derive from TRBD1 or TRBD2 (6 bases each). V was pared by 10 bases and J by 3 bases, with 16 bases between. The CDR3 covers 13 residues. Germline loops: CDR1 ENHRY, CDR2 SYGVKD. The CDR3 nucleotides read TGTGCCACCGGGATGGGGGGCGGCTACGAGCAGTACTTC. Translated, it gives CATGMGGGYEQYF.

V usage is TRBV30 and J usage is TRBJ2-1; D may match TRBD1 or TRBD2 (6 bases each). V lost 4 bases and J lost 6, with 13 bases in between. This CDR3 has 13 amino acids. Looked up from germline, CDR1 is GTSNPN and CDR2 is SVGIG (reference sequence). The CDR3 bases are TGTGCCTGGACAGGGGAGGAGGGCAATGAGCAGTTCTTC. Encoded protein: CAWTGEEGNEQFF.

Many counts were recorded for this clonotype. The chain has TRBV20-1 and TRBJ1-1, with D unclear. V was cut by 1 base and J by 0 bases, with 9 bases left in between. Germline loops: CDR1 DFQATT, CDR2 SNEGSKA (reference sequence). The CDR3 sequence is 14 residues long. The CDR3 nucleotides are TGCAGTGCTAGAGTAGGGTCTATGAACACTGAAGCTTTCTTT. This translates into CSARVGSMNTEAFF.

This clonotype has only a few counts. The V and J genes are TRBV6-4 and TRBJ1-2, with 7 bases identical to TRBD1. CDR1 is MRHNA, CDR2 SNTAGT, per germline. With V trimmed by 5 bases and J by 4 bases, 7 bases remained unmatched. CDR3 length equals 14 residues. CDR3 DNA sequence: TGTGCCAGCAGTCCAGAACAGGGGACCTATGGCTACACCTTC. This encodes CASSPEQGTYGYTF.

As regards this clonotype: The junction does not match germline at one end; this may be a read error. V usage is TRBV20-1 and J usage is TRBJ1-1; no definite D call. Germline values: CDR1 DFQATT, CDR2 SNEGSKA (reference sequence). The CDR3 extends over 13 amino acids. CDR3 in DNA: TGCAATGCTACCATCCCACGGAACACTGAAGCTTTCTTT. Protein sequence: CNATIPRNTEAFF.

This clonotype was recorded a few times. The J gene is TRBJ2-1, the V gene TRBV7-6, with 7 nucleotides matching TRBD1. The CDR3 totals 16 residues. Germline V gene data show CDR1 as SGHVS and CDR2 as FNYEAQ. J was trimmed by 0 bases and V by 5 bases; bases with no gene match: 7. The CDR3: CASSRSRQGSYNEQFF. The CDR3 DNA sequence: TGTGCCAGCAGCCGAAGCCGACAGGGCTCCTACAATGAGCAGTTCTTC. Full variable domain (outside the CDR3, taken from reference TRBV7-6 and TRBJ2-1): GAGVSQSPRYKVTKRGQDVALRCDPISGHVSLYWYRQALGQGPEFLTYFNYEAQQDKSGLPNDRFSAERPEGSISTLTIQRTEQRDSAMYRCASSRSRQGSYNEQFFGPGTRLTVL.

This sequence joins TRBV3-1 and TRBJ1-2, with 10 bases lining up with TRBD1. The CDR3 extends over 15 amino acids. CDR1 is LGHDT, CDR2 YNNKEL, per germline (reference sequence). The junction had 6 bases not matched to a gene; V was cut back by 1 base and J by 7 bases. CDR3 protein: CASSQVATGGSGYTF. CDR3 DNA: TGTGCCAGCAGCCAAGTTGCGACAGGGGGCTCTGGCTACACCTTC.

This clonotype was found a few times. This chain links TRBV20-1 with TRBJ2-5, with D unclear. The V gene lost 2 bases and the J gene lost 8 bases, with 12 bases spanning the gap. Germline loops: CDR1 DFQATT, CDR2 SNEGSKA (reference sequence). This CDR3 spans 12 amino acids. The CDR3 loop reads CSARRRTLTQYF. The DNA for the CDR3 is TGCAGTGCTAGAAGGCGGACGCTTACCCAGTACTTC.

This clonotype was counted a few times. V and J are TRBV10-3 and TRBJ1-5; a possible D gene is TRBD1 (6 bases). V was shortened by 8 bases and J by 4 bases, with 12 bases between the two germline ends. Looked up from germline, CDR1 is ENHRY and CDR2 is SYGVKD. The CDR3 is 13 residues long. CDR3 nucleotide sequence: TGTGCCATCGGGGGGGGGCCAAATCAGCCCCAGCATTTT. Translated, it gives CAIGGGPNQPQHF.

This clonotype appeared a few times. The V call is TRBV6-5, the J call TRBJ2-7, with no clear D. Between the trimmed V and J ends, which lost 1 base and 3 bases, there was a span of 4 bases. Germline V gene data show CDR1 as MNHEY and CDR2 as SVGAGI. The CDR3 runs to 12 residues. The CDR3 DNA is TGTGCCAGCAGTTACTACGGCTACGAGCAGTACTTC. Protein sequence: CASSYYGYEQYF.

A few counts support this clonotype. This chain connects TRBV5-1 to TRBJ2-2; D is possibly TRBD2 (5 bases). Germline CDR1 and CDR2: SGHRS and YFSETQ. The CDR3 runs 17 residues. V was trimmed by 0 bases and J by 1 base, leaving 13 bases between them. CDR3 protein: CASSLASRTQNTGELFF. The DNA for the CDR3 is TGCGCCAGCAGCTTGGCCTCAAGGACTCAGAACACCGGGGAGCTGTTTTTT.

This clonotype has at least ten counts. This chain uses TRBV20-1 with TRBJ1-2, with a tentative D call TRBD1 (5 bases). CDR1 is DFQATT, CDR2 SNEGSKA, per germline (reference sequence). Trimming removed 0 bases from V and 4 bases from J, with 12 bases in between. The CDR3 is 14 amino acids. The CDR3 nucleotides are TGCAGTGCTAGAGATCCGGGGGTTCCCTATGGCTACACCTTC. Its protein is CSARDPGVPYGYTF.

In this sample, this clonotype turned up a few times. Its ends do not fully match the called genes, so a read error is possible. The chain links TRBV7-9 to TRBJ2-7; possibly TRBD1 or TRBD2 for D (6 bases each). The CDR3 contains 13 residues. Germline V lookup: CDR1 SEHNR, CDR2 FQNEAQ (reference sequence). CDR3 sequence (DNA): TGTGCCAGCAGCTTAGCGGGGGGCTACCAGCAGTACTTC. It yields the protein CASSLAGGYQQYF.

This chain uses TRBV29-1 with TRBJ2-1; 14 bases are a match to TRBD2. Germline V gives CDR1 SQVTM, CDR2 ANQGSEA. The trim removed 8 bases at V and 8 bases at J, leaving 8 bases unmatched. The CDR3 consists of 14 residues. The CDR3 reads CSLRLAGGPDEQFF. The CDR3 region has the DNA TGCAGCCTCCGACTAGCGGGAGGGCCTGATGAGCAGTTCTTC.

The J gene is TRBJ2-3, the V gene TRBV6-2 or TRBV6-3; 8 positions agree with TRBD2. CDR3 size: 15 residues. Germline-derived CDR1 and CDR2 are MNHEY and SVGEGT. Unmatched junction bases numbered 2, after V lost 2 bases and J lost 1 base. The CDR3 DNA follows: TGTGCCAGCAGTTACCCAGCGGGGGGCACAGATACGCAGTATTTT. Protein sequence: CASSYPAGGTDTQYF.

This clonotype was counted ten times or more. The rearrangement links TRBV28 to TRBJ2-1; D gene unclear. Germline V gene data show CDR1 as MDHEN and CDR2 as SYDVKM. This CDR3 comprises 14 residues. Trimming pared 2 bases from V and 10 bases from J, leaving 15 bases between. CDR3 residues: CASSLAPPGWEQFF. Written as DNA, the CDR3 is TGTGCCAGCAGTTTAGCCCCCCCCGGGTGGGAGCAGTTCTTC. Full variable domain (missing parts from reference TRBV28 and TRBJ2-1): DVKVTQSSRYLVKRTGEKVFLECVQDMDHENMFWYRQDPGLGLRLIYFSYDVKMKEKGDIPEGYSVSREKKERFSLILESASTNQTSMYLCASSLAPPGWEQFFGPGTRLTVL.

This clonotype has a handful of counts. CDR3 sequence (DNA): TGTGCCAGCAATCTGGACAGGCCCTCTCTCTGGGAGGCCAACGTCCTGACTTTC. As protein: CASNLDRPSLWEANVLTF. This chain joins TRBV5-6 and TRBJ2-6, with 7 bases aligning to TRBD1. Germline CDR1 SGHDT, CDR2 YYEEEE. Unmatched junction bases numbered 18, after V lost 6 bases and J lost 6 bases. The CDR3 consists of 18 residues.

The chain uses TRBV30 and TRBJ2-3, with 8 bases that match TRBD2. The V gene end was trimmed by 0 bases and the J gene end by 1 base; junction bases not matched to a gene: 3. Looked up from germline, CDR1 is GTSNPN and CDR2 is SVGIG (reference sequence). This CDR3 region has 15 residues. The DNA for the CDR3 is TGTGCCTGGAGTGTATTAGCGGGACGCACAGATACGCAGTATTTT. This sequence encodes CAWSVLAGRTDTQYF.

This clonotype was detected a few times. The chain uses TRBV10-3 and TRBJ1-1; TRBD1 might be the D (6 bases). The germline V gene encodes CDR1 ENHRY and CDR2 SYGVKD. The CDR3 spans 14 residues. Trimming removed 3 bases at V and 6 bases at J, with 14 bases between. The CDR3 DNA is TGTGCCATCAGTGACCCGACAGGACCACCTGAAGCTTTCTTT. Its protein product is CAISDPTGPPEAFF.

As DNA, the CDR3 is TGCGCCAGCAGGAGGGACGATTTGTCTACGCAGTATTTT. Translated: CASRRDDLSTQYF. The gene calls are TRBV4-3 and TRBJ2-3; D tentatively reads TRBD1 or TRBD2 (5 bases each). The length of the CDR3 is 13 residues. Germline loops: CDR1 LGHNA, CDR2 YSLEER. Trimming stripped 6 bases from V and 8 bases from J, with 15 bases between.

A few counts support this clonotype. This chain joins TRBV7-2 and TRBJ2-3; tentative D call: TRBD1 (5 bases). V gave up 2 bases and J gave up 0 bases, with 12 bases separating them. The CDR3 covers 16 residues. Germline values: CDR1 SGHTA, CDR2 FQGNSA. CDR3 DNA sequence: TGTGCCAGCAGCTTACAGGGCGGACCTAGCACAGATACGCAGTATTTT. It translates to CASSLQGGPSTDTQYF.

This chain links TRBV10-3 with TRBJ2-7; TRBD2 agrees at 10 bases. Germline-derived CDR1 and CDR2 are ENHRY and SYGVKD. J was trimmed by 6 bases and V by 2 bases; bases with no gene match: 10. This CDR3 region has 16 residues. CDR3 DNA sequence: TGTGCCATCAGTGAGCTAGCGGGAGTAACCGGGGTCGAGCAGTACTTC. This encodes CAISELAGVTGVEQYF.

The rearrangement joins TRBV9 to TRBJ1-1; no clear D gene. CDR1 is SGDLS and CDR2 is YYNGEE in the germline V gene. The CDR3 totals 14 residues. V lost 0 bases to trimming and J lost 4 bases, with 10 bases between them. CDR3 region: CASSVAGRGTEAFF. In DNA, the CDR3 is TGTGCCAGCAGCGTAGCAGGCAGAGGCACTGAAGCTTTCTTT.

The chain uses TRBV6-5 and TRBJ1-4, with D possibly TRBD1 on 5 matching bases. The germline V and J ends were trimmed by 0 bases and 7 bases, with 12 bases remaining between them. CDR1 and CDR2 (germline): MNHEY, SVGAGI. This CDR3 is 15 amino acids long. Here the CDR3 reads CASSYSPTVGEKLFF. For the CDR3, the DNA is TGTGCCAGCAGTTACTCGCCGACAGTGGGTGAAAAACTGTTTTTT.

J is TRBJ2-7 and V is TRBV29-1; D perhaps matches TRBD2 (6 bases). The ends were cut back, 3 bases at V and 6 bases at J, with 18 bases in the middle. This CDR3 is 14 amino acids long. In germline, CDR1 is SQVTM, CDR2 ANQGSEA. The CDR3 sequence is CSVDTAGTLSEQYF. DNA for the CDR3: TGCAGCGTTGATACGGCGGGAACTCTCTCCGAGCAGTACTTC.

In its sample, this clonotype was seen many times. CDR3 sequence: CASSIGEFGEKLFF. The CDR3 DNA sequence: TGTGCCAGCAGTATCGGAGAATTTGGGGAAAAACTGTTTTTT. V usage is TRBV12-3 or TRBV12-4 and J usage is TRBJ1-4; the D is unclear. Trimming removed 5 bases from V and 8 bases from J, with 15 bases in between. This CDR3 is 14 amino acids long.